This entry is about one T cell receptor (beta chain). The antigen remains unidentified. The data are from a study of shared clonotypes between healthy human individuals. The CDR3 is made up of 16 amino acids. Germline CDR1 and CDR2: SGHTA and FQGNSA. V gave up 5 bases and J gave up 4 bases; unmatched junction bases: 6. It was across several immunoSEQ plates that each subset's genomic DNA was evenly split. Method: immunoSEQ multiplex PCR; TCRdb's copy keeps in-frame clones and lacks some. The sample records hundreds of thousands of clones, approximately 74% being singletons. Study-level findings and limits: What rarefaction showed was incomplete sorted-subset sequencing despite large depth.

Healthy adults negative for HIV, lacking recent acute infections or vaccinations, served as donors. The investigators split CD4+ cells into a CD45RA+ naive subset and a CD45RA-negative memory subset. V is TRBV7-2 and J is TRBJ1-5, with 12 bases identical to TRBD1. Sequencing was carried out using memory CD4+ T cells sorted from blood. As for subset: CD45RA-negative fraction. This receptor was identified in a woman aged 25 to 45 in good health. The CDR3 loop reads CASSSRDRGRNQPQHF. The CDR3 nucleotides are TGTGCCAGCAGCAGCCGGGACAGGGGGCGGAATCAGCCCCAGCATTTT.